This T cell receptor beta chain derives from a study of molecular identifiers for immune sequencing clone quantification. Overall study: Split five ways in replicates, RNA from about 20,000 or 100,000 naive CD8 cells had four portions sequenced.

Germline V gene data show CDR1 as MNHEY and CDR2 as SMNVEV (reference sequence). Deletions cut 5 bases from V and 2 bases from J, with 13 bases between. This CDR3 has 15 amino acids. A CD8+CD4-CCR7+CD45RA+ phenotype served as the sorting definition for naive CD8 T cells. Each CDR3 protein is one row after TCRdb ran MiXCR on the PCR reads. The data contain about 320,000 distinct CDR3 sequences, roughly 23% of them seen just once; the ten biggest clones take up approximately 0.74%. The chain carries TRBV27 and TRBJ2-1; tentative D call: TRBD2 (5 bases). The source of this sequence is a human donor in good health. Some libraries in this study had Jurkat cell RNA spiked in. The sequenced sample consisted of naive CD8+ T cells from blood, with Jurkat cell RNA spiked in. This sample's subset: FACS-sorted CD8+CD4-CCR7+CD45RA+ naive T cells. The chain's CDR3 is CASSLCGSAYNEQFF. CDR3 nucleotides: TGTGCCAGCAGTCTGTGTGGGAGCGCCTACAATGAGCAGTTCTTC.